These T cell receptor beta chains were read from a single sample in a study of blood T cell repertoires in COVID-19. Sequencing used immunoSEQ multiplex PCR; TCRdb keeps in-frame clones, though not all of them. The profile shows about 90,000 clones, roughly 78% of them singletons. Sequencing used peripheral blood. Receptor source: a woman aged 70-85 years with acute or convalescent COVID-19. CDR3s include the opening cysteine and the closing phenylalanine or tryptophan. The D gene is left open where the match is weak. Not every row has a clone size; where given, it reads once, few, many or a size class.

size,J,V,D,DNA,CDR3
-,TRBJ2-5,TRBV6-6,TRBD1,TGTGCCAGCAGTTTAACGACAGGGGGGAGGGAGACCCAGTACTTC,CASSLTTGGRETQYF
-,TRBJ2-7,TRBV19,-,TGTGCCAGTAGTATCGGACAGCCTGGAACCTACGAGCAGTACTTC,CASSIGQPGTYEQYF
-,TRBJ1-2,TRBV19,-,TGTGCCAGTACCGACAACGCCTATGGCTACACCTTC,CASTDNAYGYTF
few,TRBJ1-2,TRBV16,TRBD1,TGTGCCAGCAGCCCCTCAGGACAGGCCTACACCTTC,CASSPSGQAYTF
-,TRBJ2-1,TRBV19,TRBD2,TGTGCCAGTAGAGAAGCCGGACTAGCGGGAGGAGAGCAGTTCTTC,CASREAGLAGGEQFF
-,TRBJ2-5,TRBV4-1,TRBD2,TGCGCCAGCAGCCAGAGCGTGGCGGGGGGACCCAGGGAGACCCAGTACTTC,CASSQSVAGGPRETQYF
-,TRBJ1-2,TRBV5-5,TRBD1,TGTGCCAGCACCGAGACAGGGGGGTATGGCTACACCTTC,CASTETGGYGYTF
-,TRBJ2-2,TRBV11-3,-,TGTGCCAGCAGCTTATCCGGGTTCGCCGGGGAGCTGTTTTTT,CASSLSGFAGELFF
-,TRBJ1-2,TRBV19,-,TGTGCCAGTAGCCTCGACAGCCTCTATGGCTACACCTTC,CASSLDSLYGYTF
-,TRBJ1-1,TRBV24-1,TRBD1,TGTGCCACCAGTGTCCAAGGACAGGGGTTTAAGAACACTGAAGCTTTCTTT,CATSVQGQGFKNTEAFF
-,TRBJ2-2,TRBV12-3/TRBV12-4,-,TGTGCCAGCAGTACCCAGGATACCGGGGAGCTGTTTTTT,CASSTQDTGELFF
few,TRBJ2-7,TRBV19,-,TGTGCCAGTAGTGGTGGGCAGGGGAGTCCCTCCGAGCAGTACTTC,CASSGGQGSPSEQYF
-,TRBJ2-1,TRBV7-8,TRBD2,TGTGCCAGCAGCTTAGCGCTGCTAGCGGGGGGGTTATCGCGGCCCTCCTACAATGAGCAGTTCTTC,CASSLALLAGGLSRPSYNEQFF